Shown below are 20 T cell receptor beta chains from a single sample sequenced in a study of T cells in Graves' hyperthyroidism and ophthalmopathy. RNA transcripts gave rise to amplified TCR beta CDR3 regions. The TCR CDR3 was amplified in a first-round RT-PCR using the HTBI primer set. Each CDR3 protein is one row after TCRdb ran MiXCR on the multiplex PCR reads. The table shows about 480,000 distinct CDR3 sequences, with 22% occurring only once. What was sequenced was blood. Source of these receptors: a woman in her 70s with Graves' ophthalmopathy.

The rearrangement uses TRBV3-1 and TRBJ2-7; tentative D call: TRBD2 (5 bases). This CDR3 spans 18 amino acids. Germline V gene sequence: CDR1 LGHDT, CDR2 YNNKEL (reference sequence). V lost 4 bases to trimming and J lost 1 base, with 23 bases between them. CDR3 coding DNA: TGTGCCAGCAGCCCCTCTTTGCCCGGCGGTGGGAGATCCTACGAGCAGTACTTC. Protein: CASSPSLPGGGRSYEQYF.

The sample holds a few counts of this clonotype. The rearrangement joins TRBV5-1 to TRBJ1-5; D not resolved. The length of the CDR3 is 15 residues. Germline assignment: CDR1 SGHRS and CDR2 YFSETQ. Trimming took off 0 bases at V and 2 bases at J, with 9 bases between the two ends. CDR3 sequence reads: CASSLVGSGNQPQHF. In DNA form, the CDR3 reads TGCGCCAGCAGCTTGGTAGGGTCTGGCAATCAGCCCCAGCATTTT.

CDR3 DNA: TGTGCCAGCTCACCACCGTCCCGGACCGAGGAGCAGTACTTC. It codes for CASSPPSRTEEQYF. The rearrangement uses TRBV18 and TRBJ2-7; D not certain. The V gene's germline CDR1 is KGHSH and CDR2 LQKENI. V was shortened by 0 bases and J by 7 bases, with 13 bases between the two germline ends. The CDR3 contains 14 residues. Full variable domain (remainder filled in from reference TRBV18 and TRBJ2-7): NAGVMQNPRHLVRRRGQEARLRCSPMKGHSHVYWYRQLPEEGLKFMVYLQKENIIDESGMPKERFSAEFPKEGPSILRIQQVVRGDSAAYFCASSPPSRTEEQYFGPGTRLTVT.

This clonotype was observed a few times. The CDR3 ends on some other residue instead of the conserved phenylalanine or tryptophan, so this is likely a read error. The chain uses TRBV6-9 and TRBJ1-6; 10 positions match TRBD1. The CDR3 covers 18 residues. V shed 3 bases and J 10 bases; nucleotides not matched to a gene: 15. Germline CDR1 and CDR2: MNHGY and SVAAGI. As DNA, the CDR3 is TGTGCCAGCAGTTACCCTAACAACGGACAGGGGGTATGGTCACCCCTCCACCTT. This encodes CASSYPNNGQGVWSPLHL.

Here the CDR3 DNA reads TGTGCCAGCAGCGTAGCTACGACCAATGAGCAGTTCTTC. Translating it yields CASSVATTNEQFF. This chain connects TRBV9 to TRBJ2-1; D unclear. In germline, CDR1 is SGDLS, CDR2 YYNGEE. The CDR3 is 13 residues long. Trimming cost V 0 bases and J 6 bases, with 7 bases left between them.

This clonotype has just a few counts. The chain is built from TRBV28 and TRBJ1-5; 8 bases agree with TRBD1. V gave up 6 bases and J gave up 6 bases; unmatched junction bases: 13. CDR3 length: 16 residues. Germline CDR1 and CDR2: MDHEN and SYDVKM. CDR3 residues: CASSPKDRGAGQPQHF. The CDR3 coding sequence is TGTGCCAGCAGCCCAAAAGACAGGGGAGCGGGTCAGCCCCAGCATTTT.

The chain links TRBV10-1 to TRBJ2-5, with a possible D match to TRBD2 (5 bases). Looked up from germline, CDR1 is WNHNN and CDR2 is SYGVQD (reference sequence). The CDR3 covers 13 residues. CDR3 sequence reads: CVLKSAGGETQYF. The CDR3 DNA reads TGCGTACTTAAGTCGGCGGGTGGAGAGACCCAGTACTTC.

V gene TRBV5-1 combines with J gene TRBJ1-5; D gene ambiguous. V was shortened by 2 bases and J by 3 bases, with 12 bases between the two germline ends. Germline CDR1 reads SGHRS; CDR2 reads YFSETQ. The CDR3 is made up of 15 amino acids. The CDR3 region is CASSLRAGDNQPQHF. The DNA of the CDR3 is TGCGCCAGCAGCTTAAGGGCGGGAGACAATCAGCCCCAGCATTTT.

This clonotype was observed many times. The V and J genes are TRBV2 and TRBJ1-1, with D perhaps TRBD1 (5 bases). The CDR3 runs to 14 residues. Trimming left V 7 bases short and J 1 base short, with 13 bases between. Germline CDR1 is SNHLY and CDR2 is FYNNEI. DNA for the CDR3: TGTGCCAGCAAGAACACAGGTGGGAACACTGAAGCTTTCTTT. Protein product: CASKNTGGNTEAFF.

This chain uses TRBV4-2 with TRBJ2-7; no clear D gene. CDR1 and CDR2 from the germline V gene are LGHNA and YNFKEQ. Trimming stripped 1 base from V and 3 bases from J, with 10 bases between. The CDR3 extends over 14 amino acids. CDR3 amino acids: CASSQVLTFYEQYF. CDR3 DNA: TGTGCCAGCAGCCAAGTCCTCACCTTCTACGAGCAGTACTTC.

This clonotype was observed many times. The rearrangement joins TRBV2 to TRBJ2-5, with D perhaps matching TRBD1 (6 bases). V lost 6 bases, J lost 3 bases, and 17 bases lay in between. This CDR3 spans 15 amino acids. The V gene's germline CDR1 is SNHLY and CDR2 FYNNEI. The CDR3 DNA reads TGTGCCAGCAGCGCACAGGGCGTCGGGGAAGAGACCCAGTACTTC. It is translated as CASSAQGVGEETQYF.

Points on this clonotype: A much more abundant neighbour one base away suggests this may be a read error. As the CDR3 is not closed by the conserved phenylalanine or tryptophan, this likely results from a read error. The chain uses TRBV7-2 and TRBJ2-7; 13 bases fit TRBD2. The CDR3 is 15 residues long. J gave up 2 bases and V 4 bases, and 2 bases lay outside the gene matches. Germline CDR1 reads SGHTA; CDR2 reads FQGNSA. The CDR3 protein is CASSWGLAGPYEQYL. CDR3 bases: TGTGCCAGCAGCTGGGGACTAGCGGGACCCTACGAGCAGTACCTC.

The chain combines TRBV28 with TRBJ2-5, with 11 bases lining up with TRBD1. Germline trimming cut 6 bases from V and 13 bases from J; bases unmatched to any gene: 10. Germline CDR1 MDHEN, CDR2 SYDVKM. The CDR3 sequence is 13 residues long. CDR3 in amino acids: CASRGQGALLGYF. CDR3 coding DNA: TGTGCCAGCAGAGGACAGGGGGCCCTCCTGGGGTACTTC. The whole variable domain, filled in from reference TRBV28 and TRBJ2-5, reads DVKVTQSSRYLVKRTGEKVFLECVQDMDHENMFWYRQDPGLGLRLIYFSYDVKMKEKGDIPEGYSVSREKKERFSLILESASTNQTSMYLCASRGQGALLGYFGPGTRLLVL.

The chain's CDR3 is CASSFYGSYNEQFF. The DNA of the CDR3 is TGTGCCAGCAGCTTCTATGGATCCTACAATGAGCAGTTCTTC. This sequence joins TRBV7-3 and TRBJ2-1; D remains unclear. The CDR3 contains 14 residues. Germline CDR1 and CDR2: SGHTA and FQGTGA. The V end lost 3 bases, the J end lost 1 base, and 7 bases lay between the germline ends.

Many counts were recorded for this clonotype. The chain has TRBV20-1 and TRBJ2-1, with 7 bases identical to TRBD2. The CDR3 has 15 amino acids. The J segment lost 8 bases and the V segment lost 0 bases, leaving 10 bases of the junction unmatched. Germline loops: CDR1 DFQATT, CDR2 SNEGSKA (reference sequence). The CDR3 nucleotides are TGCAGTGCTAGAGATCATAGCGGGTATTGGGATGAGCAGTTCTTC. It specifies CSARDHSGYWDEQFF.

Details on this clonotype: Compared with germline, one end of the junction differs, possibly owing to a read error. This chain joins TRBV19 and TRBJ1-2; 10 bases match TRBD1. The CDR3 runs 16 residues. Germline V gives CDR1 LNHDA, CDR2 SQIVND (reference sequence). The DNA of the CDR3 is TGTGCCGGTAGCACTATCCGGGACAGGGGTATCTATGGCTACACCTTC. This sequence encodes CAGSTIRDRGIYGYTF.

The chain is built from TRBV5-1 and TRBJ2-7, with D perhaps TRBD1 or TRBD2 (5 bases each). The CDR3 has 14 residues. Looked up from germline, CDR1 is SGHRS and CDR2 is YFSETQ. Deletions cut 2 bases from V and 4 bases from J, with 13 bases between. The CDR3, as DNA: TGCGCCAGCAGCTTCCAGGGAGAGGCGTACGAGCAGTACTTC. It yields the protein CASSFQGEAYEQYF. Looking up the rest from reference TRBV5-1 and TRBJ2-7 gives the full variable domain: KAGVTQTPRYLIKTRGQQVTLSCSPISGHRSVSWYQQTPGQGLQFLFEYFSETQRNKGNFPGRFSGRQFSNSRSEMNVSTLELGDSALYLCASSFQGEAYEQYFGPGTRLTVT.

There are many counts of this clonotype. The gene calls are TRBV11-2 and TRBJ2-7; D may be TRBD1 (6 bases). Trimming left V 3 bases short and J 5 bases short, with 20 bases between. Germline CDR1 SGHAT, CDR2 FQNNGV. The CDR3 extends over 16 amino acids. CDR3 coding DNA: TGTGCCAGCAGCTTTCCCAGGGGCACCCTCTTTCACGAGCAGTACTTC. This gives the protein CASSFPRGTLFHEQYF.

The chain has TRBV7-2 and TRBJ2-3; 11 bases fit TRBD1. CDR3 length: 15 amino acids. The ends lost 1 base at V and 4 bases at J; junction bases unmatched: 1. From germline, CDR1 is SGHTA and CDR2 FQGNSA. The DNA for the CDR3 is TGTGCCAGCAGCTTAGTGGGACAGGGGGCAGATACGCAGTATTTT. Translated: CASSLVGQGADTQYF.

This clonotype was seen ten or more times. The chain links TRBV7-9 to TRBJ1-1; weak D call: TRBD1 (6 bases). The length of the CDR3 is 13 residues. Per the germline V gene, CDR1 is SEHNR and CDR2 is FQNEAQ (reference sequence). The ends were cut back, 7 bases at V and 4 bases at J, with 13 bases in the middle. The chain's CDR3 is CASTRVGATEAFF. The CDR3, as DNA: TGTGCCAGCACTAGGGTGGGGGCCACTGAAGCTTTCTTT. Filled out from reference TRBV7-9 and TRBJ1-1, the complete variable domain reads DTGVSQNPRHKITKRGQNVTFRCDPISEHNRLYWYRQTLGQGPEFLTYFQNEAQLEKSRLLSDRFSAERPKGSFSTLEIQRTEQGDSAMYLCASTRVGATEAFFGQGTRLTVV.